The present T cell receptor (beta chain) was sequenced within a study of cytomegalovirus exposure and HLA in healthy donors. This clone appeared once. The antigen is unknown. V lost 7 bases to trimming and J lost 10 bases, with 14 bases between them. The length of the CDR3 is 12 residues. Germline lookup yields CDR1 MNHNS and CDR2 SASEGT. PCR used 60 Vbeta primers and 13 Jbeta primers. This table comes from immunoSEQ multiplex PCR, and its TCRdb copy is limited to in-frame clones, with some not included. The repertoire holds more than 95,000 clones, with 76% as singletons. The study's findings and limits: Rare TCR sequences dominated, though some public TCRs recurred in many donors. Later analysis reportedly placed an Asian-associated ancestry cluster below the approximately 700-donor mean in N-insertions. An analysis done earlier found most TCR beta V segments productive about 87% or about 30% of the time. Reports described diagnosis of cytomegalovirus status by the classifier as highly specific and sensitive.

This chain links TRBV6-1 with TRBJ2-1, with D perhaps matching TRBD1 (6 bases). The specimen sequenced was PBMCs. The TCR originated in a woman aged 18-30 years in good health and CMV-seropositive. CDR3 protein: CASMVARGEQFF. Here the CDR3 DNA reads TGTGCCAGCATGGTAGCAAGGGGGGAGCAGTTCTTC.